Below, 2 T cell receptor beta chains from the same sample are listed, as sequenced in a study of fetal regulatory T cell absence and autoimmunity. The method was immunoSEQ multiplex PCR; TCRdb's version includes in-frame clones alone and lacks a portion of them. The table has about 95,000 clones, 60% to 80% seen once. Specimen: pancreas tissue. The receptors originated from a male donor with IPEX syndrome.

V is TRBV4-1 and J is TRBJ2-7, with TRBD1 matching 12 bases. The CDR3 totals 16 residues. The J segment lost 3 bases and the V segment lost 4 bases, leaving 7 bases of the junction unmatched. The germline V gene encodes CDR1 MGHRA and CDR2 YSYEKL. The CDR3: CASSPSGTGGNYEQYF. DNA of the CDR3: TGCGCCAGCAGCCCGTCTGGGACAGGGGGCAACTACGAGCAGTACTTC.

Note on this clone: Other DNA sequences in the same sample also yield this CDR3. The chain recombines TRBV9 with TRBJ2-1, with TRBD1 identical over 7 bases. After removal of 0 bases from V and 0 bases from J, the junction contained 0 bases not matched to a gene. CDR3 length: 15 amino acids. Germline V gene data show CDR1 as SGDLS and CDR2 as YYNGEE. CDR3 nucleotide sequence: TGTGCCAGCAGCGTAGCAGGGGGCTCCTACAATGAGCAGTTCTTC. Encoded protein: CASSVAGGSYNEQFF.